This T cell receptor beta chain is drawn from a study of shared clonotypes between healthy human individuals (dated by TCRdb to 2018 to 2021). Context from the whole study: The cohort comprised a couple of women and a few men aged 18 to 49 years. Per donor, three plates each were used for CD4 naive and CD4 memory, two for CD8 naive, and one for CD8 memory. Leukapheresis yielded between about 0.85 and 10 billion PBMCs per donor. To increase sequencing depth and limit assay-specific biases, TCR repertoire library preparation and sequencing were carried out by different laboratories using diverse techniques. The study deeply sequenced blood TCR repertoires of about 5 healthy adults to estimate repertoire size and the extent of clonotype sharing between individuals.

The germline V gene gives CDR1 as SGHDT and CDR2 as YYEEEE. Its CDR3 holds 14 amino acids, cysteine through phenylalanine. Only the CDR3 DNA is retained, 42 bases long and in frame from the first base. A distance of 16 bases separates the germline ends of V and J, which lose 1 base and 8 bases respectively. Donors were healthy HIV-negative adults with no recently reported acute infections or vaccinations. All donors were Caucasian adults living in Nashville, Tennessee, USA. CD4+ T cells were enriched by magnetic negative selection, after which naive cells were positively selected on CD45RA and the negative fraction was taken as the memory subset. After blood collection by leukapheresis, PBMCs were isolated using Ficoll-Histopaque density gradient centrifugation and then cryopreserved in the vapor phase of liquid nitrogen. Purity and quantity of every magnetically sorted T cell population were checked by analytical flow cytometry. Each sorted fraction had its genomic DNA isolated and then quantified by UV absorbance on a Nanodrop 2000c.

Here is what the overall study found, with its caveats: Clonotypes shared by all four sorted-subset donors showed higher generation probabilities than non-shared clonotypes. Naive subsets generally had larger estimated clonotype richness than memory subsets did. Sampling was limited to blood, and TCR repertoires in tissue likely differ from TCR repertoires in blood. Sharing across a handful of donors was observed for approximately 5% of naive CD4, less than 4% of naive CD8, 2% to 2.5% of memory CD4, and roughly 0.4% of memory CD8 clonotypes. Pairwise subsampling led to the expectation that sequencing depth would affect the degree of clonotype sharing among donors. The small number of donors limited the genetic and exposure-history diversity represented. Incomplete sequencing was indicated by rarefaction of sorted-subset datasets, despite the large sequencing depth.

Of note for this clone: The antigen it recognizes is unknown. No per-base quality is available; no much larger clone lies one base away.

Using the deep immunoSEQ assay, TCR CDR3 regions were amplified from genomic DNA by multiplex PCR. For each cell subset, the extracted genomic DNA was distributed evenly across all wells of several immunoSEQ 96-well plates, and each plate served as one replicate. For sorted subsets, about 210 ng of genomic DNA, equivalent to 25,000 to 35,000 T cell genomes, went into each replicate PCR. Purified libraries were measured with a Qubit 3.0 fluorometer, size-checked on a Bioanalyzer 2100, and measured again with the KAPA Library Quantification kit. A separate single-read 150-cycle Illumina NextSeq 550 flow cell was used to sequence each immunoSEQ 96-well plate. On the study's bioinformatics: Because the immunoSEQ output held only junctional sequences and lacked quality scores, the filtering could not match the filtering applied to full-length reads. To assign V/J genes and CDR3, sequences were annotated against IMGT germline references using PyIR, a Python wrapper for IgBLAST v1.9. Reads with weak V/J assignments (E-value above 1e-6), missing CDR3, stop codons, out-of-frame junctions, or ambiguous translated residues were removed. V3J clonotypes were defined as sequences sharing the same inferred V gene, J gene, and CDR3 amino acid sequence. Percentage overlap between repertoires was computed as shared unique clonotypes divided by the size of the smaller repertoire. Richness of each repertoire was evaluated using RTK rarefaction, the Chao1 estimator, and Recon v2.1 estimates of unobserved clonotypes. For all TCRbeta clonotypes obtained by the gDNA method from a few donors, generation probabilities were computed with OLGA. TCRdb limited this immuneACCESS table to in-frame rearrangements with V and J called. A share of clones is missing; checked studies link under half to unresolved V genes, and the rest is unexplained. Clone size and the V and J calls come from that table; the DNA yielded D and trimming. In this sample the table shows about 1 million clones, around 76% of which occur a single time. The ten largest make up about 1.4% of the sample.

The origin of this receptor is a man aged 18 to 30 in good health. This chain is built from TRBV5-6 and TRBJ2-7; the D region may be TRBD1 or TRBD2, each matching 5 bases equally. Sequences were obtained from memory CD4+ T cells sorted from blood. The cell subset or site label, as the study defines it: CD45RA-negative fraction. The nucleotides read TGTGCCAGCAGCTTGAGCGGTGACAGTCAAAAGCAGTACTTC. It is translated as CASSLSGDSQKQYF.